The clone carrying this T cell receptor (beta chain) was seen a handful of times. Its antigen is unidentified. This specimen belongs to a study of CD8+ T cells in alopecia areata. As for the study in general: For the treated group, dosing was oral tofacitinib at 5 to 10 mg twice daily. Findings and limits, study-wide: TCR sharing across patients was less clear than in mice, possibly HLA-related. Affected lesional scalp, above all in alopecia totalis/universalis, was more clonal than normal scalp.

CDR1 is MNHNS and CDR2 is SASEGT in the germline V gene. The CDR3 sequence is 13 residues long. The V end was cut by 6 bases, the J end by 0 bases, with 8 bases between. As the sequencing template, cDNA was produced by extracting RNA and reverse transcribing it. Data came from immunoSEQ multiplex PCR; TCRdb stores just in-frame clones and leaves some out. The repertoire holds about 150,000 clones, with under 60% as singletons. In alopecia areata patients, both lesional scalp punch biopsies and peripheral blood were collected. The J gene is TRBJ1-1, the V gene TRBV6-1; D not certain. The sequencing here drew on CD8+ T cells sorted from blood, taken at week 0. This TCR came from a human donor with alopecia areata. The CDR3 is CASSPSLNTEAFF. DNA of the CDR3: TGTGCCAGCAGCCCCTCTTTGAACACTGAAGCTTTCTTT.